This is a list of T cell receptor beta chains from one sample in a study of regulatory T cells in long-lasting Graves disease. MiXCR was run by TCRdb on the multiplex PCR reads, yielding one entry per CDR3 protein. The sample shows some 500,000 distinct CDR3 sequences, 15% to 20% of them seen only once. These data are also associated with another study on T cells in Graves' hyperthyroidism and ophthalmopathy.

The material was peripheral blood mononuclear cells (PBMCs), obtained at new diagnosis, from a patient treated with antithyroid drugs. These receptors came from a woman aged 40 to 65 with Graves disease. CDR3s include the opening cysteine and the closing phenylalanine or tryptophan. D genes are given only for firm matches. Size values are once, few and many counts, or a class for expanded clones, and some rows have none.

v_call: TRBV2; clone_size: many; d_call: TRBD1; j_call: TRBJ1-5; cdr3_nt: TGTGCCAGCAGTGAGCAGACAGGGGGAAATCAGCCCCAGCATTTT; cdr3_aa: CASSEQTGGNQPQHF
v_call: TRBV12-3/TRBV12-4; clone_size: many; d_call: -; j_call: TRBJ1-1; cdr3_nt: TGTGCCAGCAAACTATGGGGATTGAACACTGAAGCTTTCTTT; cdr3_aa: CASKLWGLNTEAFF
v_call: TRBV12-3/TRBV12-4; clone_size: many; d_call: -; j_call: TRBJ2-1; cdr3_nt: TGTGCCAGCAGTTTAGAGGCGGGGTGGGGGGAGCAGTTCTTC; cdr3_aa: CASSLEAGWGEQFF
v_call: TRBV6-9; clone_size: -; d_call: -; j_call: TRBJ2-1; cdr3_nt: TGTGCCAGCAGTTATTCAGGGTGGGATGAGCAGTTCTTC; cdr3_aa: CASSYSGWDEQFF
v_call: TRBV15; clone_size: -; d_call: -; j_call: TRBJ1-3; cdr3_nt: TGTGCCACCAGCAGGGACAGTATCTCTGGAAACACCATATATTTT; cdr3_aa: CATSRDSISGNTIYF
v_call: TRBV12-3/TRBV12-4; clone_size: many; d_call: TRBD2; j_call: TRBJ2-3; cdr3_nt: TGTGCCAGCAGGAAAACGCGGGGGACCACAGATACGCAGTATTTT; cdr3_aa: CASRKTRGTTDTQYF
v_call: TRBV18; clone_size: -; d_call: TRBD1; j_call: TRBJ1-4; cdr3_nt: TGTGCCAGCTCACCGAGTCCCGGGACAGGGACAGTTGAAAAACTGTTTTTT; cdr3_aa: CASSPSPGTGTVEKLFF
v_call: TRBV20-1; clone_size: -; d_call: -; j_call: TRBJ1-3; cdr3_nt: TGCAGTGCTAGGGGCACTGGAAACACCATATATTTT; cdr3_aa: CSARGTGNTIYF
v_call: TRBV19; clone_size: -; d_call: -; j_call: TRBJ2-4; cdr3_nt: TGTGCCAGTAGTCCCGCCAGGGCGTTAGCCAAAAACATTCAGTACTTC; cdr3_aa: CASSPARALAKNIQYF
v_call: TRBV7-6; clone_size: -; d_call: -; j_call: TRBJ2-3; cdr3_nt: TGTGCCAGCAGCCCAATGGCGGTCACAGATACGCAGTATTTT; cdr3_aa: CASSPMAVTDTQYF
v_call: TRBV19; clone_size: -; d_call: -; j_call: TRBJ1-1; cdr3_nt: TGTGCCAGTAGTATAGGAGGGGCCATCACTGAAGCTTTCTTT; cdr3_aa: CASSIGGAITEAFF
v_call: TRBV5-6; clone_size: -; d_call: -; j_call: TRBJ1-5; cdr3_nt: TGTGCCAGCAGCTTTGGAGGAGGTGACAATCAGCCCCAGCATTTT; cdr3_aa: CASSFGGGDNQPQHF
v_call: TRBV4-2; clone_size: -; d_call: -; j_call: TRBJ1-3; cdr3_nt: TGTGCCAGCAGCCAAGAGGAGTACTCTGGAAACACCATATATTTT; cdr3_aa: CASSQEEYSGNTIYF
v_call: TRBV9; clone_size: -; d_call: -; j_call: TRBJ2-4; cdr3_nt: TGTGCCAGCAGCGTAGCCCTCGGCAACATTCAGTACTTC; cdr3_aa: CASSVALGNIQYF
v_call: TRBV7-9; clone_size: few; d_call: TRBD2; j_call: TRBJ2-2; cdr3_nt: TGTGCCAGCAGTGGACTAGCGGGGGGCCTGAACACCGGGGAGCTGTTTTTT; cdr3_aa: CASSGLAGGLNTGELFF
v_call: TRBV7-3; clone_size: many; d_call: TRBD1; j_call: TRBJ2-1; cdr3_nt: TGTGCCAGCAGCTTAACAGACAGGGGGAAGCAGTTCTTC; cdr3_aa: CASSLTDRGKQFF